The next 21 T cell receptor beta chains were all read from a single sample in a study of cytomegalovirus exposure and HLA in healthy donors (dated by TCRdb to 2015 to 2018). The library came from the immunoSEQ multiplex PCR assay. A mixture of 60 forward primers for TCR Vbeta segments and 13 reverse primers for TCR Jbeta segments was used in the multiplex PCR. What TCRdb holds here is the immuneACCESS table cut down to in-frame rearrangements. Part of the clones is not present; checked against another copy, under half of the missing clones reflect an unresolved V gene, and the others are unexplained. The sample yields about 120,000 clones; 15% to 17% were counted once. The ten most abundant clones make up 1.9% of the sample. The specimen was PBMCs. These receptors came from a woman aged 18-29 years in good health and CMV-seronegative.

The chain carries TRBV11-3 and TRBJ2-1, with D possibly matching TRBD2 (5 bases). V lost 0 bases and J 9 bases, leaving 12 bases between the germline ends. CDR3 length: 14 amino acids. Per germline, CDR1 SGHNT and CDR2 YENEEA. The CDR3 spells CASSLDFQSGEQFF. Here the CDR3 DNA reads TGTGCCAGCAGCTTAGATTTCCAGAGCGGTGAGCAGTTCTTC. The entire variable domain, with the rest obtained from reference TRBV11-3 and TRBJ2-1, is as follows: EAGVVQSPRYKIIEKKQPVAFWCNPISGHNTLYWYLQNLGQGPELLIRYENEEAVDDSQLPKDRFSAERLKGVDSTLKIQPAELGDSAVYLCASSLDFQSGEQFFGPGTRLTVL.

V is TRBV5-4 and J is TRBJ2-5, with 7 bases identical to TRBD1. CDR3 length: 15 amino acids. J lost 4 bases, V lost 1 base, and 7 bases had no gene match. The germline V gene encodes CDR1 SGHNT and CDR2 YYREEE (reference sequence). CDR3 sequence: CASSLTGAGGETQYF. CDR3 DNA: TGTGCCAGCAGCTTGACTGGGGCAGGGGGAGAGACCCAGTACTTC. The full variable domain, completed using reference TRBV5-4 and TRBJ2-5, is ETGVTQSPTHLIKTRGQQVTLRCSSQSGHNTVSWYQQALGQGPQFIFQYYREEENGRGNFPPRFSGLQFPNYSSELNVNALELDDSALYLCASSLTGAGGETQYFGPGTRLLVL.

J is TRBJ1-1 and V is TRBV7-9; the D gene is possibly TRBD1 (6 bases). CDR1 and CDR2 (germline): SEHNR, FQNEAQ (reference sequence). This CDR3 region has 14 residues. V lost 5 bases and J 4 bases, leaving 14 bases between the germline ends. The CDR3 DNA reads as TGTGCCAGCAGCCAACAGGGTAGGTTCACTGAAGCTTTCTTT. Protein sequence: CASSQQGRFTEAFF.

This clone occurred a few times. The chain combines TRBV6-1 with TRBJ1-2; D gene unclear. V gave up 1 base and J gave up 1 base, with 7 bases separating them. CDR1 MNHNS and CDR2 SASEGT come from the germline V gene. The CDR3 covers 14 residues. The CDR3 nucleotides read TGTGCCAGCAGTGAAGGCCGAGATAACTATGGCTACACCTTC. Encoded protein: CASSEGRDNYGYTF.

J is TRBJ2-1 and V is TRBV5-1, with D hard to call. In germline, CDR1 is SGHRS, CDR2 YFSETQ. The CDR3 length is 14 residues. Trimming stripped 5 bases from V and 1 base from J, with 10 bases between. The CDR3 sequence is CASRPAPSYNEQFF. The CDR3 region has the DNA TGCGCCAGCAGACCAGCGCCTTCCTACAATGAGCAGTTCTTC.

This clone was seen a few times. The chain joins TRBV6-6 to TRBJ2-3, with 9 bases matching TRBD2. Germline CDR1 reads MNHNY; CDR2 reads SVGAGI (reference sequence). The CDR3 sequence is 15 residues long. V trimming: 8 bases; J trimming: 3 bases; junction bases outside the gene matches: 9. The CDR3 spells CASGESGGFTDTQYF. The DNA for the CDR3 is TGTGCCAGCGGGGAAAGCGGGGGGTTTACAGATACGCAGTATTTT.

V gene TRBV6-1 combines with J gene TRBJ2-7; 11 bases line up with TRBD2. V was clipped by 0 bases and J by 6 bases; unmatched bases: 7. This CDR3 has 16 amino acids. The germline V gene has CDR1 MNHNS and CDR2 SASEGT. CDR3 loop: CASSEASGRARGEQYF. DNA for the CDR3: TGTGCCAGCAGTGAAGCTAGCGGGAGGGCCAGGGGCGAGCAGTACTTC.

This clone has just a few counts. The J gene is TRBJ1-6, the V gene TRBV2; 9 bases align to TRBD1. J was trimmed by 9 bases and V by 2 bases; bases with no gene match: 5. Germline-derived CDR1 and CDR2 are SNHLY and FYNNEI. CDR3 length: 15 amino acids. The CDR3 spells CASSETGTGISPLHF. The DNA for the CDR3 is TGTGCCAGCAGTGAAACCGGGACAGGGATTTCACCCCTCCACTTT.

The V gene is TRBV29-1, the J gene TRBJ2-7, with TRBD2 matching over 8 bases. This CDR3 has 12 residues. Germline V gene data show CDR1 as SQVTM and CDR2 as ANQGSEA. After removal of 2 bases from V and 3 bases from J, the junction contained 0 bases not matched to a gene. CDR3 sequence reads: CSVETSGYEQYF. CDR3 nucleotide sequence: TGCAGCGTTGAAACTAGCGGCTACGAGCAGTACTTC.

This clone was seen a few times. The chain couples TRBV19 to TRBJ2-3; 11 nucleotides match TRBD2. Germline lookup yields CDR1 LNHDA and CDR2 SQIVND (reference sequence). CDR3 size: 16 residues. V lost 5 bases, J lost 0 bases, and 4 bases stayed unmatched. This CDR3 is CASSPGLAGSTDTQYF. CDR3 in DNA: TGTGCCAGTAGTCCTGGACTAGCGGGTAGCACAGATACGCAGTATTTT.

In its sample, this clone was seen a few times. The rearrangement joins TRBV15 to TRBJ2-7, with 7 bases aligning to TRBD1. The V gene end was trimmed by 5 bases and the J gene end by 0 bases; junction bases not matched to a gene: 10. CDR1 and CDR2 (germline): LNHNV, YYDKDF (reference sequence). The CDR3 is made up of 16 amino acids. The CDR3 spells CATSDRLQGSSYEQYF. CDR3 in DNA: TGTGCCACCAGCGACCGATTACAGGGGAGCTCCTACGAGCAGTACTTC.

This clone was seen only a few times. The rearrangement links TRBV21-1 to TRBJ2-7; the table gives TRBD1 as D, unverified against the DNA. TRBV21-1 is classified as a pseudogene. The length of the CDR3 is 14 residues. The CDR3 sequence: CASSKANRTYEQYF. As DNA, the CDR3 is TGTGCCAGCAGCAAAGCTAACAGGACCTACGAGCAGTACTTC.

In nucleotides, the CDR3 is TGTGCCAGCAGCTTGGGGCTGCCGAGGACTGAAGCTTTCTTT. Its translation is CASSLGLPRTEAFF. V and J are TRBV5-4 and TRBJ1-1, with D hard to call. V lost 0 bases and J lost 5, with 11 bases in between. The germline V gene encodes CDR1 SGHNT and CDR2 YYREEE (reference sequence). There are 14 residues in the CDR3.

Only a few counts were recorded for this clone. The gene calls are TRBV9 and TRBJ1-4, with 7 bases matching TRBD1. The CDR3 is 14 amino acids. The germline V gene has CDR1 SGDLS and CDR2 YYNGEE. V dropped 2 bases and J dropped 8; count of bases not matched to a gene: 6. The CDR3 DNA is TGTGCCAGCAGCGTTGACAGGGATCGGGAAAAACTGTTTTTT. This sequence encodes CASSVDRDREKLFF.

This chain links TRBV2 with TRBJ2-3, with a tentative D call TRBD2 (6 bases). From germline, CDR1 is SNHLY and CDR2 FYNNEI. This CDR3 has 12 amino acids. Trimming took off 4 bases at V and 8 bases at J, with 10 bases between the two ends. This CDR3 reads CASSVEGGTQYF. Here the CDR3 DNA reads TGTGCCAGCAGTGTTGAGGGAGGTACGCAGTATTTT.

The J gene is TRBJ2-3, the V gene TRBV19, with TRBD2 identical over 13 bases. Germline lookup yields CDR1 LNHDA and CDR2 SQIVND (reference sequence). This CDR3 spans 15 amino acids. V dropped 4 bases and J dropped 3; count of bases not matched to a gene: 1. The CDR3 nucleotides read TGTGCCAGTAGTAGGACTAGCGGGAGTACAGATACGCAGTATTTT. It codes for CASSRTSGSTDTQYF.

This clone was observed a handful of times. This chain joins TRBV15 and TRBJ1-4, with D hard to call. V lost 1 base, J lost 6 bases, and 9 bases lay in between. This CDR3 comprises 14 residues. Looked up from germline, CDR1 is LNHNV and CDR2 is YYDKDF (reference sequence). The CDR3 nucleotides read TGTGCCACCAGCAGAGGGTTACTCGATGAAAAACTGTTTTTT. Translation: CATSRGLLDEKLFF.

The gene calls are TRBV9 and TRBJ2-5, with 8 nucleotides matching TRBD2. Losses at the gene ends were 2 bases for V and 9 bases for J; bases not matched to a gene: 6. Germline V gene data show CDR1 as SGDLS and CDR2 as YYNGEE. This CDR3 has 13 amino acids. CDR3 in DNA: TGTGCCAGCAGCGTGCGGGGGGTAGGGGCCCAGTACTTC. It codes for CASSVRGVGAQYF.

This chain links TRBV30 with TRBJ1-2; 9 positions agree with TRBD1. Trimming removed 2 bases from V and 4 bases from J; junction bases left unmatched: 5. Germline lookup yields CDR1 GTSNPN and CDR2 SVGIG (reference sequence). The CDR3 totals 14 residues. The CDR3 DNA is TGTGCCTGGAGTTTCCGACAGGGGGTCTATGGCTACACCTTC. This translates into CAWSFRQGVYGYTF. The full variable domain, with the rest looked up from reference TRBV30 and TRBJ1-2, is SQTIHQWPATLVQPVGSPLSLECTVEGTSNPNLYWYRQAAGRGLQLLFYSVGIGQISSEVPQNLSASRPQDRQFILSSKKLLLSDSGFYLCAWSFRQGVYGYTFGSGTRLTVV.

A few counts support this clone. V usage is TRBV6-1 and J usage is TRBJ2-2; the match to TRBD2 covers 9 bases. V lost 8 bases to trimming and J lost 2 bases; unmatched junction nucleotides: 3. The CDR3 sequence is 14 residues long. Germline CDR1 is MNHNS and CDR2 is SASEGT. CDR3 sequence (DNA): TGTGCCAGCTGGGGACTAGCCAACACCGGGGAGCTGTTTTTT. Translating it yields CASWGLANTGELFF.

This clone was seen a few times. V and J are TRBV6-1 and TRBJ1-2, with D uncertain. V was trimmed by 1 base and J by 3 bases, leaving 18 bases between them. From germline, CDR1 is MNHNS and CDR2 SASEGT. The CDR3 has 17 residues. The CDR3 DNA follows: TGTGCCAGCAGTGAAGGCTTCCACCGCGGAGCCTACTATGGCTACACCTTC. Translated, it gives CASSEGFHRGAYYGYTF.